This T cell receptor beta chain originates from a study of PD-L1 blockade in urothelial cancer. Study information: Patients commenced intravenous atezolizumab, 1,200 mg every 3 weeks, in the mid-2010s. General study findings and limits: Tumor-infiltrating T lymphocyte proportion was higher in durable-benefit patients. Patients provided one FFPE tumor sample apiece, which was not taken right before treatment.

Comments on this clone: Its antigen is not known.

The assay was immunoSEQ multiplex PCR, and TCRdb's table has in-frame clones only and misses some. The table has about 35,000 clones, approximately 34% seen once. The CDR3 consists of 17 residues. Germline V CDR1 and CDR2: SGHRS, YFSETQ. Unmatched junction bases numbered 10, after V lost 4 bases and J lost 5 bases. The TCR originated in a man aged 55 to 70 with urothelial cancer. Specimen: tumor tissue, collected before atezolizumab (anti-PD-L1) treatment. The V and J genes are TRBV5-1 and TRBJ2-2; 11 bases agree with TRBD2. The CDR3 loop is CASSPFAGTSGTGELFF. In nucleotides, the CDR3 is TGCGCCAGCAGCCCCTTTGCCGGGACTAGCGGAACCGGGGAGCTGTTTTTT.